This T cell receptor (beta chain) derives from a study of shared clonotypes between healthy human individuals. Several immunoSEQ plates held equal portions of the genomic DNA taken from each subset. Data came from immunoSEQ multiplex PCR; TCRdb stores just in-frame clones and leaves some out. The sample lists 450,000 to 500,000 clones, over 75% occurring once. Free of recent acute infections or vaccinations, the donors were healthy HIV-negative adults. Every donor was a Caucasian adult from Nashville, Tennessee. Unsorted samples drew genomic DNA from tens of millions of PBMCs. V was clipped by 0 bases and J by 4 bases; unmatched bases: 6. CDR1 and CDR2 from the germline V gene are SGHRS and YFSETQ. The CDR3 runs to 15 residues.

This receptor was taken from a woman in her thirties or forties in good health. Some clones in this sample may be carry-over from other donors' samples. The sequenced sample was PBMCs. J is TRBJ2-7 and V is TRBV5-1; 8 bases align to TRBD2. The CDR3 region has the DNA TGCGCCAGCAGCTTGGGAGTAGCGGGGTTATACGAGCAGTACTTC. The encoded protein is CASSLGVAGLYEQYF.